A selection of T cell receptor beta chains follows, all from one sample in a study of blood T cell repertoires in COVID-19. Libraries were prepared by immunoSEQ multiplex PCR; TCRdb keeps only in-frame clonotypes and omits some of them. The sample yields over 100,000 clones, about 80% seen once. Sequences were obtained from peripheral blood. The source of these receptors is an older woman with acute or convalescent COVID-19. Both conserved end residues are part of each CDR3. A D gene is named only where the DNA matches it firmly. Some rows mark clone size as missing; the rest say once, few, many or name a class of expanded clone.

v_call: TRBV12-3/TRBV12-4; j_call: TRBJ1-1; d_call: TRBD1; clone_size: many; cdr3_nt: TGTGCCAGCAGTTTTAACAGGGGAGCTTTCTTT; cdr3_aa: CASSFNRGAFF
v_call: TRBV5-4; j_call: TRBJ1-1; d_call: NA; clone_size: NA; cdr3_nt: TGTGCCAGCAGCTTGCCTAGAGGTGAAGCTTTCTTT; cdr3_aa: CASSLPRGEAFF
v_call: TRBV10-3; j_call: TRBJ1-5; d_call: NA; clone_size: few; cdr3_nt: TGTGCCATCAGTGAGAAGGAGGCTCAGCCCCAGCATTTT; cdr3_aa: CAISEKEAQPQHF
v_call: TRBV3-1/TRBV3-2; j_call: TRBJ2-5; d_call: TRBD2; clone_size: NA; cdr3_nt: TGTGCCAGCAGCCCAGGGATAGCGGGGGGGAAAGAGACCCAGTACTTC; cdr3_aa: CASSPGIAGGKETQYF
v_call: TRBV5-1; j_call: TRBJ1-2; d_call: TRBD1; clone_size: NA; cdr3_nt: TGCGCCAGCAGCCCGACGACAGGGGGCGATGGCTACACCTTC; cdr3_aa: CASSPTTGGDGYTF
v_call: TRBV5-1; j_call: TRBJ2-6; d_call: NA; clone_size: NA; cdr3_nt: TGCGCCAGCAGCTTCCTTTCTGGGGCCAACGTCCTGACTTTC; cdr3_aa: CASSFLSGANVLTF
v_call: TRBV5-1; j_call: TRBJ1-1; d_call: TRBD1; clone_size: few; cdr3_nt: TGCGCCAGCGGGACAGGATTGAACACTGAAGCTTTCTTT; cdr3_aa: CASGTGLNTEAFF
v_call: TRBV24-1; j_call: TRBJ1-3; d_call: NA; clone_size: NA; cdr3_nt: TGTGCCACCAGTGACCCGGGACTCGGAAACACCATATATTTT; cdr3_aa: CATSDPGLGNTIYF
v_call: TRBV7-9; j_call: TRBJ2-5; d_call: TRBD1; clone_size: NA; cdr3_nt: TGTGCCAGCAGCTTTAGACAGGGTTTTGGGGAGACCCAGTACTTC; cdr3_aa: CASSFRQGFGETQYF
v_call: TRBV10-3; j_call: TRBJ2-1; d_call: NA; clone_size: NA; cdr3_nt: TGTGCCATCAGTGAGCGGGGAACTTTCTTCTTC; cdr3_aa: CAISERGTFFF
v_call: TRBV5-1; j_call: TRBJ2-3; d_call: TRBD1; clone_size: once; cdr3_nt: TGCGCCAGCGCTCGGGACAGGGGTACAGATACGCAGTATTTT; cdr3_aa: CASARDRGTDTQYF
v_call: TRBV7-9; j_call: TRBJ2-1; d_call: NA; clone_size: NA; cdr3_nt: TGTGCCAGCAGCTCGGACAATGAGCAGTTCTTC; cdr3_aa: CASSSDNEQFF
v_call: TRBV2; j_call: TRBJ1-2; d_call: NA; clone_size: NA; cdr3_nt: TGTGCCAGCAGTGACAGACAGGACTATGGCTACACCTTC; cdr3_aa: CASSDRQDYGYTF
v_call: TRBV18; j_call: TRBJ1-1; d_call: NA; clone_size: NA; cdr3_nt: TGTGCCAGCTTTTCCCTACCGGACACTGAAGCTTTCTTT; cdr3_aa: CASFSLPDTEAFF
v_call: TRBV18; j_call: TRBJ1-3; d_call: NA; clone_size: NA; cdr3_nt: TGTGCCAGCTCCCTAGGGACTCCGGTCTCTGGAAACACCATATATTTT; cdr3_aa: CASSLGTPVSGNTIYF
v_call: TRBV2; j_call: TRBJ2-1; d_call: NA; clone_size: NA; cdr3_nt: TGTGCCAGCAGGACTTCCGGGGACAATCGGGGGCAGTTCTTC; cdr3_aa: CASRTSGDNRGQFF
v_call: TRBV7-2; j_call: TRBJ2-5; d_call: NA; clone_size: NA; cdr3_nt: TGTGCCAGCAGTTCCGGGTCCTCACGAACCCAGTACTTC; cdr3_aa: CASSSGSSRTQYF
v_call: TRBV4-1; j_call: TRBJ1-6; d_call: NA; clone_size: NA; cdr3_nt: TGCGCCAGCAGCCAAGAGGGGGGGCCCGGGTCACCCCTCCACTTT; cdr3_aa: CASSQEGGPGSPLHF
v_call: TRBV6-2/TRBV6-3; j_call: TRBJ1-2; d_call: NA; clone_size: NA; cdr3_nt: TGTGCCAGCAGCCCTCAGGGGTTCGGGCCTAACTATGGCTACACCTTC; cdr3_aa: CASSPQGFGPNYGYTF
v_call: TRBV5-8; j_call: TRBJ1-6; d_call: TRBD1; clone_size: NA; cdr3_nt: TGTGCCAGCAGCCGAAGGACAGGGAGTTCACCCCTCCACTTT; cdr3_aa: CASSRRTGSSPLHF
v_call: TRBV24-1; j_call: TRBJ1-2; d_call: NA; clone_size: NA; cdr3_nt: TGTGCCACCAGTGATGTATATGTGAACTATGGCTACACCTTC; cdr3_aa: CATSDVYVNYGYTF
v_call: TRBV3-1/TRBV3-2; j_call: TRBJ2-3; d_call: TRBD2; clone_size: NA; cdr3_nt: TGTGCCAGCAGCCAAGGAGCGGGACTGGGACCGGGAGATACGCAGTATTTT; cdr3_aa: CASSQGAGLGPGDTQYF
v_call: TRBV10-2; j_call: TRBJ1-5; d_call: NA; clone_size: few; cdr3_nt: TGCGCCAGCCAAAAAGGAGGGTATAGCAATCAGCCCCAGCATTTT; cdr3_aa: CASQKGGYSNQPQHF
v_call: TRBV11-1; j_call: TRBJ1-4; d_call: NA; clone_size: NA; cdr3_nt: TGTGCCAGCAGCGCGGGTGAAAAACTGTTTTTT; cdr3_aa: CASSAGEKLFF
v_call: TRBV6-6; j_call: TRBJ1-2; d_call: TRBD1; clone_size: NA; cdr3_nt: TGTGCCAGCAAACAGGGGGAGGCCTTTCAAAATGGCTACACCTTC; cdr3_aa: CASKQGEAFQNGYTF
v_call: TRBV6-5; j_call: TRBJ1-1; d_call: TRBD1; clone_size: NA; cdr3_nt: TGTGCCAGCAAACGACAGGGGTCCACTGAAGCTTTCTTT; cdr3_aa: CASKRQGSTEAFF
v_call: TRBV5-4; j_call: TRBJ2-2; d_call: TRBD1; clone_size: NA; cdr3_nt: TGTGCCAGCAGCCCCCGAAGCTTTGGGACAGGGCGAACCGGGGAGCTGTTTTTT; cdr3_aa: CASSPRSFGTGRTGELFF
v_call: TRBV19; j_call: TRBJ1-5; d_call: NA; clone_size: NA; cdr3_nt: TGTGCCAGTAGATCCTCCGGGGGTAGCAATCAGCCCCAGCATTTT; cdr3_aa: CASRSSGGSNQPQHF
v_call: TRBV5-4; j_call: TRBJ2-3; d_call: TRBD2; clone_size: NA; cdr3_nt: TGTGCCAGCAGCCGGACTAGCGGTGCTAGCACAGATACGCAGTATTTT; cdr3_aa: CASSRTSGASTDTQYF
v_call: TRBV3-1/TRBV3-2; j_call: TRBJ1-2; d_call: TRBD1; clone_size: few; cdr3_nt: TGTGCCAGCAGCTGGGACAGGCGGGTTTATGGCTACACCTTC; cdr3_aa: CASSWDRRVYGYTF
v_call: TRBV6-5; j_call: TRBJ2-7; d_call: TRBD1; clone_size: NA; cdr3_nt: TGTGCCAGCAGTTGGGGGACAGGGAGAGGCGAGCAGTACTTC; cdr3_aa: CASSWGTGRGEQYF
v_call: TRBV9; j_call: TRBJ2-3; d_call: NA; clone_size: once; cdr3_nt: TGTGCCAGCAGCGTAGCTAGCAATAGTTTAACGCAGTATTTT; cdr3_aa: CASSVASNSLTQYF
v_call: TRBV2; j_call: TRBJ2-3; d_call: TRBD1; clone_size: NA; cdr3_nt: TGTGCCTGCACTCCGGGACAGAGATCAGATACGCAGTATTTT; cdr3_aa: CACTPGQRSDTQYF
v_call: TRBV7-8; j_call: TRBJ2-3; d_call: NA; clone_size: few; cdr3_nt: TGTGCCAGCAGCCCCCCTTACAGGGACACGCAGTATTTT; cdr3_aa: CASSPPYRDTQYF
v_call: TRBV19; j_call: TRBJ1-2; d_call: TRBD1; clone_size: few; cdr3_nt: TGTGCCAGTAGTTCGAGACAGGGGGCTGGCTACACCTTC; cdr3_aa: CASSSRQGAGYTF
v_call: TRBV11-2; j_call: TRBJ1-1; d_call: NA; clone_size: NA; cdr3_nt: TGTGCCAGCCGGGTACAGCGCGGGGACACTGAAGCTTTCTTT; cdr3_aa: CASRVQRGDTEAFF
v_call: TRBV4-1; j_call: TRBJ1-6; d_call: NA; clone_size: NA; cdr3_nt: TGCGCCAGCAGCCGGTACCGGGACACTAATTCACCCCTCCACTTT; cdr3_aa: CASSRYRDTNSPLHF
v_call: TRBV30; j_call: TRBJ2-7; d_call: NA; clone_size: NA; cdr3_nt: TGTGCCTGGAGTGTCACCGGGAGCTACGAGCAGTACTTC; cdr3_aa: CAWSVTGSYEQYF
v_call: TRBV19; j_call: TRBJ1-3; d_call: NA; clone_size: NA; cdr3_nt: TGTGCCAGTATGGGCGCGGGGTCGGACACCATATATTTT; cdr3_aa: CASMGAGSDTIYF
v_call: TRBV6-1; j_call: TRBJ1-2; d_call: TRBD1; clone_size: NA; cdr3_nt: TGTGCCAGCAGGGGACAGGGTACGGATGGCTACACCTTC; cdr3_aa: CASRGQGTDGYTF
v_call: TRBV3-1/TRBV3-2; j_call: TRBJ2-5; d_call: NA; clone_size: NA; cdr3_nt: TGTGCCAGCAGCCAAGCAGGGGTGGAGACCCAGTACTTC; cdr3_aa: CASSQAGVETQYF
v_call: TRBV5-6; j_call: TRBJ2-5; d_call: NA; clone_size: NA; cdr3_nt: TGTGCCAGCAGCTTACTGTTCGGGGGTTTCCAAGAGACCCAGTACTTC; cdr3_aa: CASSLLFGGFQETQYF
v_call: TRBV27; j_call: TRBJ1-2; d_call: NA; clone_size: NA; cdr3_nt: TGTGCCAGCAGTCCACAGGGCTATGGCTACACCTTC; cdr3_aa: CASSPQGYGYTF
v_call: TRBV6-5; j_call: TRBJ2-3; d_call: TRBD2; clone_size: NA; cdr3_nt: TGTGCCAGCGACGTTGAAGGCGGGGGGGCCCCGCAGTATTTT; cdr3_aa: CASDVEGGGAPQYF
v_call: TRBV5-1; j_call: TRBJ1-2; d_call: NA; clone_size: NA; cdr3_nt: TGCGCCAGCAGCCCGCGTACGTCAGGTCATGGCTACACCTTC; cdr3_aa: CASSPRTSGHGYTF
v_call: TRBV9; j_call: TRBJ1-1; d_call: NA; clone_size: NA; cdr3_nt: TGTGCCAGCAGCCTGAGGGTGGACACTGAAGCTTTCTTT; cdr3_aa: CASSLRVDTEAFF
v_call: TRBV7-3; j_call: TRBJ2-1; d_call: TRBD1; clone_size: NA; cdr3_nt: TGTGCCAGCAGCTTAGGACAGGTCAATGAGCAGTTCTTC; cdr3_aa: CASSLGQVNEQFF
v_call: TRBV18; j_call: TRBJ2-3; d_call: TRBD1; clone_size: NA; cdr3_nt: TGTGCCAGCTCACCACCTACGGGACAGGGGAGGGGAGATACGCAGTATTTT; cdr3_aa: CASSPPTGQGRGDTQYF
v_call: TRBV5-8; j_call: TRBJ2-3; d_call: NA; clone_size: NA; cdr3_nt: TGTGCCAGCAGCTTTAACCCAGGGCGGGATACGCAGTATTTT; cdr3_aa: CASSFNPGRDTQYF
v_call: TRBV7-7; j_call: TRBJ2-3; d_call: NA; clone_size: NA; cdr3_nt: TGTGCCAGCAGCTTAGGACGGGAGAGGGGAGATACGCAGTATTTT; cdr3_aa: CASSLGRERGDTQYF